This T cell receptor beta chain originates from a study of T cells in localized non-small cell lung cancer. Profiled with immunoSEQ multiplex PCR; TCRdb holds only in-frame clones, not every one. The data hold about 33,000 clones, with about nine tenths observed a single time. The CDR3 totals 13 residues. Germline V gene data show CDR1 as MDHEN and CDR2 as SYDVKM. V shed 8 bases and J 3 bases; nucleotides not matched to a gene: 7. The source is a man between 35 and 75 years old with stage II lung adenocarcinoma. The source was PBMCs, collected before any cancer treatment. This chain connects TRBV28 to TRBJ2-7; 7 bases align to TRBD1. CDR3 sequence (DNA): TGTGCCAGCCTCACCCGGGACAGCTACGAGCAGTACTTC. Residues: CASLTRDSYEQYF.